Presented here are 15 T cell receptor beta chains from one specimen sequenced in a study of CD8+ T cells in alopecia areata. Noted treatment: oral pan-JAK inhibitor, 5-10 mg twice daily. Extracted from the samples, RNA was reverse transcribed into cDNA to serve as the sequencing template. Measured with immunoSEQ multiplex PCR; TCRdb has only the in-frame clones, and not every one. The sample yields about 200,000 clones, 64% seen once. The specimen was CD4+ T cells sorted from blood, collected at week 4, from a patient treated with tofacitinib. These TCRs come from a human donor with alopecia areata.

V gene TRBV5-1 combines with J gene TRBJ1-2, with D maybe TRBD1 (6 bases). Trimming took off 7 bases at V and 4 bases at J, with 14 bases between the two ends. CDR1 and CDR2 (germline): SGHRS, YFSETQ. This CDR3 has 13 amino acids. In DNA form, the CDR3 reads TGCGCCAGCTCGCTCGCAGGGGTCTATGGCTACACCTTC. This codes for CASSLAGVYGYTF.

CDR3 sequence (DNA): TGCAGCGGCAAAGAGGGGCCGACGAACACCGGGGAGCTGTTTTTT. Its translation is CSGKEGPTNTGELFF. This chain connects TRBV29-1 to TRBJ2-2; D may correspond to TRBD1 or TRBD2 (5 bases each). Germline values: CDR1 SQVTM, CDR2 ANQGSEA. V dropped 7 bases and J dropped 0 bases, with 15 bases sitting between them. The CDR3 consists of 15 residues.

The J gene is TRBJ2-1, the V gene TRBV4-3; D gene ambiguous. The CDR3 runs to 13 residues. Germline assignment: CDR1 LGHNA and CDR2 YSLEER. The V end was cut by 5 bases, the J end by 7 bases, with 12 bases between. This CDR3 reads CASSIEIGNEQFF. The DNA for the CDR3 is TGCGCCAGCAGCATAGAGATCGGGAATGAGCAGTTCTTC.

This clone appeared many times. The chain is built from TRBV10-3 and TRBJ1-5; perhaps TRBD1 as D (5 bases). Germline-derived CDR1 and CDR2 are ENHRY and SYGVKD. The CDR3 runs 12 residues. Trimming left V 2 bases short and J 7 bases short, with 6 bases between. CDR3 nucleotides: TGTGCCATCAGTGAGGGGGGACAGCCCCAGCATTTT. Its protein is CAISEGGQPQHF.

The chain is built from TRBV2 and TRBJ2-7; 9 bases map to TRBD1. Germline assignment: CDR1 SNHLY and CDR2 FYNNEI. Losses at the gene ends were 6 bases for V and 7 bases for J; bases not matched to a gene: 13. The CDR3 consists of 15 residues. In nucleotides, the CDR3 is TGTGCCAGCAGCTTCCCCGGGACAGGGCCTACAGAGCAGTACTTC. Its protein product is CASSFPGTGPTEQYF.

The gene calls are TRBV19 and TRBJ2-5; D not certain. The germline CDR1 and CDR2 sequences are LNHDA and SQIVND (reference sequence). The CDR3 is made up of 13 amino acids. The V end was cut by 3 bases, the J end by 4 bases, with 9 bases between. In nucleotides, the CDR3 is TGTGCCAGTAGTATGAACCAAAGAGAGACCCAGTACTTC. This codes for CASSMNQRETQYF.

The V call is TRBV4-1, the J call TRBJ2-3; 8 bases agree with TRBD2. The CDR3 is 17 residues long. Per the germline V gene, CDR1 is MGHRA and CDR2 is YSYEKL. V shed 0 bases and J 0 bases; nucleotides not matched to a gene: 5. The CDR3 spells CASSQDRGGASTDTQYF. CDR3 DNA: TGCGCCAGCAGCCAAGATCGGGGGGGGGCCAGCACAGATACGCAGTATTTT.

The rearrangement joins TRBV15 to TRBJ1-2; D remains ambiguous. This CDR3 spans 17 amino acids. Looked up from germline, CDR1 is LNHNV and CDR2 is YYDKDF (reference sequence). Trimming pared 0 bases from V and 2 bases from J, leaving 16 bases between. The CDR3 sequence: CATSRDLEGKKNYGYTF. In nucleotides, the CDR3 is TGTGCCACCAGCAGAGATCTCGAAGGGAAGAAGAACTATGGCTACACCTTC. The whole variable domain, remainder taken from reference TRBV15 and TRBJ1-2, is DAMVIQNPRYQVTQFGKPVTLSCSQTLNHNVMYWYQQKSSQAPKLLFHYYDKDFNNEADTPDNFQSRRPNTSFCFLDIRSPGLGDTAMYLCATSRDLEGKKNYGYTFGSGTRLTVV.

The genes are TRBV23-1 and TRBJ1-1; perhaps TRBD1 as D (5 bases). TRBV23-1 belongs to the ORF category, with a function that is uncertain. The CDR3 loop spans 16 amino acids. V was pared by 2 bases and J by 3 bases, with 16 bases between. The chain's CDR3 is CASSQPAGLGYTEAFF. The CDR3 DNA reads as TGCGCCAGCAGTCAACCAGCAGGGTTGGGTTACACTGAAGCTTTCTTT.

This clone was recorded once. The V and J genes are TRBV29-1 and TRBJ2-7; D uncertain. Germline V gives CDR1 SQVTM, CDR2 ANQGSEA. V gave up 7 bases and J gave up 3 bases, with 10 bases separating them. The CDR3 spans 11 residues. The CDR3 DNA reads TGCAGCGGCGTCCCCCTCTACGAGCAGTACTTC. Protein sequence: CSGVPLYEQYF.

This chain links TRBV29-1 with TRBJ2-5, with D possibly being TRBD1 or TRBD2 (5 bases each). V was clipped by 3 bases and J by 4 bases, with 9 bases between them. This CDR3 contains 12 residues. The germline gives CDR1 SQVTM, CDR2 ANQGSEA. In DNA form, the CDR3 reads TGCAGCGTTGAGGGGGAAACAGAGACCCAGTACTTC. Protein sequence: CSVEGETETQYF.

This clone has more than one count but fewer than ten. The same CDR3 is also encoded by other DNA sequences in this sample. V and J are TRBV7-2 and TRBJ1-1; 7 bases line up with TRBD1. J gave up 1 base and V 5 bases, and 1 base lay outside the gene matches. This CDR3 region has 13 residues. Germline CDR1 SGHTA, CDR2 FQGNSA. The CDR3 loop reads CASSRQGNTEAFF. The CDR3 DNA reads TGTGCCAGCAGCCGACAGGGGAACACTGAAGCTTTCTTT.

As DNA, the CDR3 is TGTGCCAGCAGCTTGGGGGGACTAGCTGAAGATACGCAGTATTTT. It encodes CASSLGGLAEDTQYF. This rearrangement joins TRBV5-4 to TRBJ2-3, with 9 nucleotides matching TRBD2. Germline lookup yields CDR1 SGHNT and CDR2 YYREEE (reference sequence). J was trimmed by 5 bases and V by 0 bases; bases with no gene match: 4. The CDR3 has 15 amino acids.

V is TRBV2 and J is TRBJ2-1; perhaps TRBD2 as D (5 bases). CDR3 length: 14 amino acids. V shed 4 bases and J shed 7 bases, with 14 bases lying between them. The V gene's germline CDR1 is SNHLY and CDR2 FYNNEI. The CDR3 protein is CASSGYRGKNEQFF. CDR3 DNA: TGTGCCAGCAGTGGTTATAGAGGGAAGAATGAGCAGTTCTTC.

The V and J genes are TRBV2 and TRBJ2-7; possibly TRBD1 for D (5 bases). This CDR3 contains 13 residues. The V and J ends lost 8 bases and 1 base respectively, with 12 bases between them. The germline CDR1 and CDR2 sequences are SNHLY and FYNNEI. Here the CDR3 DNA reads TGTGCCAGCGGATCAGGGTCGTCCTACGAGCAGTACTTC. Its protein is CASGSGSSYEQYF.